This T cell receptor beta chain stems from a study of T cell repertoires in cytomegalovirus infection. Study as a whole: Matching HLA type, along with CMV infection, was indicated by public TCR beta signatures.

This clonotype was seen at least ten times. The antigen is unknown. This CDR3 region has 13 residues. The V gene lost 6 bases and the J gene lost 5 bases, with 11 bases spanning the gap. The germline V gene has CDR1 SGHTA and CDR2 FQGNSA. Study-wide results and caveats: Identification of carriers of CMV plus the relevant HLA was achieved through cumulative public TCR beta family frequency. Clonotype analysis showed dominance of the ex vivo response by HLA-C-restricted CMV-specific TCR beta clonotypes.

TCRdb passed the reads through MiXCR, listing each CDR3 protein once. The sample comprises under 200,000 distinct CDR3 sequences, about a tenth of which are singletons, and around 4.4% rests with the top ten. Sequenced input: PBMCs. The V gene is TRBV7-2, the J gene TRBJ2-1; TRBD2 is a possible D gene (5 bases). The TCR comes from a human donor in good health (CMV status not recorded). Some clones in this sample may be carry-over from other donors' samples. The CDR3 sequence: CASRPGLNNEQFF. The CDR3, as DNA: TGTGCCAGCAGGCCCGGACTGAACAATGAGCAGTTCTTC.